Each of the 5 T cell receptor beta chains below was sequenced from the same sample in a study of T cells in Graves' hyperthyroidism and ophthalmopathy. TCR beta CDR3 region amplification was performed from RNA transcripts. First-round RT-PCR of the TCR CDR3 relied on the HTBI primer set. TCRdb analysed the multiplex PCR reads with MiXCR anew, one entry per CDR3 protein. The sample has 75,000 to 100,000 distinct CDR3 sequences, around 50% seen once; the top ten hold 25% to 30%. Sequencing used blood. The receptor set was obtained from a woman in her thirties or forties with Graves' hyperthyroidism.

This clonotype was counted a few times. The chain has TRBV28 and TRBJ2-7, with a tentative D call TRBD2 (6 bases). V was pared by 5 bases and J by 1 base, with 18 bases between. Looked up from germline, CDR1 is MDHEN and CDR2 is SYDVKM. The CDR3 has 16 amino acids. CDR3 sequence: CASSVGVGGVSYEQYF. The CDR3 nucleotides are TGTGCCAGCAGTGTCGGGGTGGGGGGAGTGTCCTACGAGCAGTACTTC.

Concerning this clonotype itself: At one end, the junction sequence differs from germline, possibly due to a read error. The genes are TRBV25-1 and TRBJ1-1; 8 nucleotides line up with TRBD1. CDR1 is MGHDK and CDR2 is SYGVNS in the germline V gene. CDR3 length: 15 amino acids. The CDR3 region is CVSSVTGAMNTEAFF. CDR3 DNA: TGTGTCAGCAGTGTGACAGGGGCTATGAACACTGAAGCTTTCTTT.

This clonotype showed up many times. The chain has TRBV7-2 and TRBJ2-7; the D is unclear. CDR3 length equals 13 residues. The V end was cut by 1 base, the J end by 3 bases, with 7 bases between. The germline gives CDR1 SGHTA, CDR2 FQGNSA. This CDR3 is CASSLEHDYEQYF. The CDR3 bases are TGTGCCAGCAGCTTAGAACATGACTACGAGCAGTACTTC. Complete variable domain (other parts from reference TRBV7-2 and TRBJ2-7): GAGVSQSPSNKVTEKGKDVELRCDPISGHTALYWYRQSLGQGLEFLIYFQGNSAPDKSGLPSDRFSAERTGGSVSTLTIQRTQQEDSAVYLCASSLEHDYEQYFGPGTRLTVT.

This clonotype was counted a few times. This chain links TRBV19 with TRBJ2-7; D unclear. Germline CDR1 is LNHDA and CDR2 is SQIVND (reference sequence). Trimming cost V 6 bases and J 4 bases, with 10 bases left between them. The CDR3 loop spans 12 amino acids. CDR3 sequence (DNA): TGTGCCAGTAGCAAGGCAGGATACGAGCAGTACTTC. Its translation is CASSKAGYEQYF.

V and J are TRBV9 and TRBJ2-5, with 10 bases identical to TRBD1. CDR1 is SGDLS, CDR2 YYNGEE, per germline. The CDR3 has 15 amino acids. Trimming removed 4 bases from V and 4 bases from J; junction bases left unmatched: 7. The CDR3 here is CASSSGQGEGETQYF. The CDR3, as DNA: TGTGCCAGCAGCTCCGGACAGGGGGAGGGAGAGACCCAGTACTTC.